These T cell receptor beta chains were read from a single sample in a study of CD8+CD57+ T cells in acquired aplastic anemia. TCRdb itself ran the reads through MiXCR, one entry per CDR3 protein. Among around 210,000 distinct CDR3 sequences, around three fifths were seen once, and the ten largest hold roughly three fifths. The sequencing sample was made of sorted CD4+, CD8+, or CD8+CD57+ T cells (not recorded which) from PBMCs. The origin of the receptors is a human donor with aplastic anemia. Each CDR3 is given with its conserved first and last residue. D genes are given only for firm matches. Some rows have no size entry. The others give once, few or many, or a class for an expanded clone.

D: -
size: -
V: TRBV2
J: TRBJ2-5
CDR3: CASTTLAEETQYF
DNA: TGTGCCAGCACCACGCTCGCGGAAGAGACCCAGTACTTC

D: -
size: -
V: TRBV19
J: TRBJ2-7
CDR3: CASSTAGTYEQYF
DNA: TGTGCCAGTAGTACTGCAGGGACCTACGAGCAGTACTTC

D: -
size: few
V: TRBV2
J: TRBJ2-1
CDR3: CASSIPSDTYNEQFF
DNA: TGTGCCAGCAGTATTCCTAGCGATACCTACAATGAGCAGTTCTTC

D: -
size: -
V: TRBV7-2
J: TRBJ2-5
CDR3: CASSQRYQETQYF
DNA: TGTGCCAGCAGCCAGCGTTACCAAGAGACCCAGTACTTC

D: -
size: few
V: TRBV20-1
J: TRBJ2-1
CDR3: CSAGVDGRGSYNEQFF
DNA: TGCAGTGCGGGGGTAGACGGGAGAGGTTCCTACAATGAGCAGTTCTTC

D: -
size: -
V: TRBV2
J: TRBJ2-7
CDR3: CASSERRLDEQYF
DNA: TGTGCCAGCAGTGAAAGAAGGTTGGACGAGCAGTACTTC

D: -
size: -
V: TRBV15
J: TRBJ1-5
CDR3: CATSRQGGQSNQPQHF
DNA: TGTGCCACCAGCAGGCAGGGAGGTCAAAGCAATCAGCCCCAGCATTTT

D: TRBD1
size: once
V: TRBV7-2
J: TRBJ1-1
CDR3: CASSFKGGAAEAFF
DNA: TGTGCCAGCAGCTTTAAAGGGGGCGCAGCTGAAGCTTTCTTT

D: TRBD1
size: -
V: TRBV11-2
J: TRBJ1-6
CDR3: CASSYRDRGPGFLHF
DNA: TGTGCCAGCAGCTACCGGGACAGGGGCCCCGGGTTCCTCCACTTT

D: -
size: -
V: TRBV5-1
J: TRBJ1-4
CDR3: CASSLGTKGEKLFF
DNA: TGCGCCAGCAGCTTGGGGACCAAGGGTGAAAAACTGTTTTTT

D: TRBD1
size: -
V: TRBV5-1
J: TRBJ2-3
CDR3: CASSAGTGGTDTQYF
DNA: TGCGCCAGCAGCGCCGGGACAGGGGGGACAGATACGCAGTATTTT

D: -
size: -
V: TRBV5-6
J: TRBJ1-4
CDR3: CASSRDSNKLFF
DNA: TGTGCCAGCAGCCGGGACTCTAATAAACTGTTTTTT

D: -
size: few
V: TRBV20-1
J: TRBJ1-6
CDR3: CSARGPRGAGSPLHF
DNA: TGCAGTGCTAGAGGTCCTCGGGGCGCAGGTTCACCCCTCCACTTT

D: -
size: -
V: TRBV29-1
J: TRBJ1-2
CDR3: CSVEDGGGYTF
DNA: TGCAGCGTTGAAGATGGGGGAGGCTACACCTTC

D: -
size: -
V: TRBV2
J: TRBJ1-2
CDR3: CASSHDRTANYGYTF
DNA: TGTGCCAGCAGTCACGACCGGACGGCTAACTATGGCTACACCTTC

D: TRBD1
size: -
V: TRBV20-1
J: TRBJ1-1
CDR3: CSASFGTGRNTEAFF
DNA: TGCAGTGCTAGTTTCGGGACAGGGAGGAACACTGAAGCTTTCTTT

D: -
size: -
V: TRBV7-7
J: TRBJ2-1
CDR3: CASSLAPYNEQFF
DNA: TGTGCTAGCAGTCTAGCGCCTTACAATGAGCAGTTCTTC

D: -
size: -
V: TRBV19
J: TRBJ2-3
CDR3: CASTSSFSTDTQYF
DNA: TGTGCCAGTACTAGTAGTTTTAGCACAGATACGCAGTATTTT

D: -
size: few
V: TRBV7-2
J: TRBJ1-1
CDR3: CASSTGVPEAFF
DNA: TGTGCCAGCAGTACCGGGGTCCCTGAAGCTTTCTTT

D: -
size: few
V: TRBV5-6
J: TRBJ2-7
CDR3: CASSLGQDEQYF
DNA: TGTGCCAGCAGCTTGGGGCAGGACGAGCAGTACTTC

D: TRBD1
size: -
V: TRBV20-1
J: TRBJ2-7
CDR3: CSARDGGTGSYEQYF
DNA: TGCAGTGCTAGAGATGGCGGGACAGGGTCGTACGAGCAGTACTTC

D: TRBD2
size: -
V: TRBV11-3
J: TRBJ2-7
CDR3: CASSPSGVSYEQYF
DNA: TGCGCCAGCAGCCCCAGCGGGGTGTCCTACGAGCAGTACTTC

D: TRBD1
size: many
V: TRBV15
J: TRBJ1-1
CDR3: CATSRPGQGAPEAFF
DNA: TGTGCCACCAGCAGACCCGGACAGGGGGCACCTGAAGCTTTCTTT

D: TRBD1
size: -
V: TRBV20-1
J: TRBJ1-6
CDR3: CSARDRTGGAYNSPLHF
DNA: TGCAGTGCTAGAGACCGGACAGGGGGCGCCTATAATTCACCCCTCCACTTT

D: TRBD1
size: -
V: TRBV7-9
J: TRBJ1-2
CDR3: CASSLAGTGYGYTF
DNA: TGTGCCAGCAGCTTAGCCGGGACAGGGTATGGCTACACCTTC

D: -
size: many
V: TRBV19
J: TRBJ2-7
CDR3: CASSIGGVSYEQYF
DNA: TGTGCCAGTAGTATAGGCGGCGTGAGCTACGAGCAGTACTTC

D: -
size: -
V: TRBV6-5
J: TRBJ1-1
CDR3: CASRDRQDRGTEAFF
DNA: TGTGCCAGCAGAGACCGACAGGATCGTGGCACTGAAGCTTTCTTT

D: TRBD1
size: -
V: TRBV2
J: TRBJ1-6
CDR3: CASSLGPLQGAPLHF
DNA: TGTGCCAGCTCCTTGGGTCCATTACAGGGGGCACCCCTCCACTTT

D: TRBD2
size: -
V: TRBV15
J: TRBJ2-3
CDR3: CATSGGTSDTDTQYF
DNA: TGTGCCACCAGCGGGGGGACTAGCGACACAGATACGCAGTATTTT

D: -
size: -
V: TRBV12-5
J: TRBJ2-7
CDR3: CASGYPRGGSSYEQYF
DNA: TGTGCTAGTGGTTACCCACGGGGCGGAAGCTCCTACGAGCAGTACTTC

D: -
size: -
V: TRBV4-1
J: TRBJ2-7
CDR3: CASSQDGSGVSYEQYF
DNA: TGCGCCAGCAGCCAAGATGGGTCGGGGGTCTCCTACGAGCAGTACTTC

D: -
size: -
V: TRBV9
J: TRBJ1-3
CDR3: CASSVSNTIYF
DNA: TGTGCCAGCAGCGTCTCAAACACCATATATTTT

D: -
size: -
V: TRBV25-1
J: TRBJ2-3
CDR3: CASSVGRSDTQYF
DNA: TGTGCCAGCAGTGTGGGGCGGTCAGATACGCAGTATTTT